This T cell receptor (beta chain) was documented in a study of blood T cell repertoires in COVID-19. About the research overall: Sites in the United States, Italy and Spain provided acute and convalescent COVID-19 samples. In each case, the material was cDNA or gDNA derived from T cells, B-cell-depleted T cells, or PBMCs.

Methods used by the authors: Amplification of reference gene primers provided the estimated nucleated cell counts. Data came from immunoSEQ multiplex PCR; TCRdb stores just in-frame clones and leaves some out. That table furnishes V, J and clone size, whereas the DNA furnished D and trimming. The sample yields approximately 400,000 clones, 80% to 90% seen once. This receptor was taken from a man in his forties or fifties with acute or convalescent COVID-19. Specimen: peripheral blood.

CDR3 nucleotides: TGTGCCAGCTCCCCGAACGGGACACCGAACACTGAAGCTTTCTTT. Translated: CASSPNGTPNTEAFF. The chain is built from TRBV18 and TRBJ1-1; weak D call: TRBD1 (6 bases). Germline CDR1 is KGHSH and CDR2 is LQKENI. The CDR3 has 15 residues. The V gene lost 6 bases and the J gene lost 1 base, with 15 bases spanning the gap. The full variable domain, completed using reference TRBV18 and TRBJ1-1, is NAGVMQNPRHLVRRRGQEARLRCSPMKGHSHVYWYRQLPEEGLKFMVYLQKENIIDESGMPKERFSAEFPKEGPSILRIQQVVRGDSAAYFCASSPNGTPNTEAFFGQGTRLTVV.